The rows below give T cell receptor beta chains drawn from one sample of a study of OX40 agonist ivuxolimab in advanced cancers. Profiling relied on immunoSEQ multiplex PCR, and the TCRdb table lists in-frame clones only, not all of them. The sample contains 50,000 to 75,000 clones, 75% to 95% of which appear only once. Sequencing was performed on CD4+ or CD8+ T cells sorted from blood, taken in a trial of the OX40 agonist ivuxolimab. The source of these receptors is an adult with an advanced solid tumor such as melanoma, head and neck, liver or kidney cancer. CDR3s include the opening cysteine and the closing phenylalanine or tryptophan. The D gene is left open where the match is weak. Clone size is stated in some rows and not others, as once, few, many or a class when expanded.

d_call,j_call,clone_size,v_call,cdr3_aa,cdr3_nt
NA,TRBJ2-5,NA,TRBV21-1,CASSTRTFIQETQYF,TGTGCCAGCAGCACCAGGACATTCATCCAAGAGACCCAGTACTTC
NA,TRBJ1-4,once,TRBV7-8,CASSLGRANLIRWEKLFF,TGTGCCAGCAGCTTAGGCAGGGCTAACCTTATCCGATGGGAAAAACTGTTTTTT
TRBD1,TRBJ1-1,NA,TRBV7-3,CASTKDRGDTEAFF,TGTGCCAGCACTAAGGACAGGGGTGACACTGAAGCTTTCTTT
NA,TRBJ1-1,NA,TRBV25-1,CASSVGGRYTEAFF,TGTGCCAGCAGTGTAGGAGGGAGATACACTGAAGCTTTCTTT
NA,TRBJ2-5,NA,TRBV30,CAWKGTIETQYF,TGTGCCTGGAAAGGCACAATCGAGACCCAGTACTTC
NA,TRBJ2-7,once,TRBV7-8,CASSLDSLSYEQYF,TGTGCCAGCAGCTTAGACAGTCTCTCCTACGAGCAGTACTTC
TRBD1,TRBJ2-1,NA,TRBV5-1,CASSSLRQGKDNEQFF,TGCGCCAGCAGCTCGTTGAGACAGGGCAAAGACAATGAGCAGTTCTTC
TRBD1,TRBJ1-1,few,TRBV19,CASTKGSDRVFGDTEAFF,TGTGCCAGTACCAAGGGTTCGGACAGGGTATTTGGAGACACTGAAGCTTTCTTT
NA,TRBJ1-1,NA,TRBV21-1,CASSMDSDMNTEAFF,TGTGCCAGCAGTATGGACAGCGATATGAACACTGAAGCTTTCTTT
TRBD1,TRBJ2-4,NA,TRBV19,CASSSYYRGEGTKNIQYF,TGTGCCAGTAGCTCCTATTACAGGGGTGAGGGGACCAAAAACATTCAGTACTTC
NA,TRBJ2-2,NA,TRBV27,CASSLGAQERRTGELFF,TGTGCCAGCAGTTTAGGAGCGCAAGAACGACGGACCGGGGAGCTGTTTTTT
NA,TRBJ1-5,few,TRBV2,CASSGSSYSNQPQHF,TGTGCCAGCAGTGGGAGTTCATATAGCAATCAGCCCCAGCATTTT
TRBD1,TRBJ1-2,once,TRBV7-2,CASSLVRDRERGYTF,TGTGCCAGCAGCTTAGTAAGGGACAGGGAGCGGGGCTACACCTTC
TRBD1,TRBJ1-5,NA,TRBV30,CAWSGGGGYRQPQHF,TGTGCCTGGTCAGGGGGAGGGGGCTATCGTCAGCCCCAGCATTTT
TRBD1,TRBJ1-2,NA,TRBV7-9,CASEPRDRGLQGYTF,TGTGCCAGTGAACCCCGGGACAGGGGGCTGCAGGGCTACACCTTC
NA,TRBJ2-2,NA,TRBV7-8,CASSLGGDGELFF,TGTGCCAGCAGCTTAGGGGGCGACGGGGAGCTGTTTTTT